This T cell receptor beta chain came from a study of technical replicates of blood from several donors. The ends lost 7 bases at V and 2 bases at J; junction bases unmatched: 8. The CDR3 covers 14 residues. The germline CDR1 and CDR2 sequences are GTSNPN and SVGIG (reference sequence). Profiling relied on immunoSEQ multiplex PCR, and the TCRdb table lists in-frame clones only, not all of them. The sample consists of around 79,000 clones, roughly 94% of them appearing once. V is TRBV30 and J is TRBJ2-3; 8 positions agree with TRBD2. Specimen: T cells isolated from PBMCs. The TCR sequence derives from a human donor in good health. CDR3 coding DNA: TGTGCCTCCGACCGGGGGGGCCACACAGATACGCAGTATTTT. Encoded protein: CASDRGGHTDTQYF. The full variable domain, completed using reference TRBV30 and TRBJ2-3, is SQTIHQWPATLVQPVGSPLSLECTVEGTSNPNLYWYRQAAGRGLQLLFYSVGIGQISSEVPQNLSASRPQDRQFILSSKKLLLSDSGFYLCASDRGGHTDTQYFGPGTRLTVL.